This TCR beta chain was identified in a study of cytomegalovirus exposure and HLA in healthy donors. Study observations and caveats: Association of a missense DCLRE1C variant with TCR beta V- and J-gene trimming was reported in a later analysis. Reported results showed that the classifier diagnosed cytomegalovirus status with high specificity and sensitivity.

CDR1 is SGHAT and CDR2 is FQNNGV in the germline V gene. This CDR3 spans 15 amino acids. With 1 base clipped from V and 7 bases from J, the junction kept 3 bases outside the gene matches. Points on this clone: The antigen remains undetermined.

PCR was performed using 60 Vbeta and 13 Jbeta primers. The authors' processing: As a later analysis found, there were 70 million to 100 million unique TCR beta chains, of which roughly 11 million were shared. The data were produced by immunoSEQ multiplex PCR, yet TCRdb's version contains in-frame clones alone and is incomplete. V, J and clone size derive from that table, while D and trimming were established from the DNA sequence. Among some 56,000 clones listed, 50% to 70% were seen once. The source of this sequence is a human donor in good health. This sequence joins TRBV11-2 and TRBJ1-4; the match to TRBD1 covers 10 bases. The sequencing sample was made of PBMCs. Here the CDR3 DNA reads TGTGCCAGCAGCTTAGGATGGACAGGGGGTGAAAAACTGTTTTTT. Translated, it gives CASSLGWTGGEKLFF. Combining the CDR3 with reference TRBV11-2 and TRBJ1-4 gives the whole variable domain EAGVAQSPRYKIIEKRQSVAFWCNPISGHATLYWYQQILGQGPKLLIQFQNNGVVDDSQLPKDRFSAERLKGVDSTLKIQPAKLEDSAVYLCASSLGWTGGEKLFFGSGTQLSVL.